These 8 T cell receptor beta chains originate from one sample sequenced in a study of cytomegalovirus exposure and HLA in healthy donors. In the PCR, 60 Vbeta and 13 Jbeta primers were used. Produced via immunoSEQ multiplex PCR; TCRdb's table is partial and in-frame only. The sample holds some 150,000 clones; roughly 85% are singletons and the top ten take 2% to 2.5%. The sequenced sample consisted of PBMCs. These receptors all come from a man between 35 and 55 years old in good health and CMV-seronegative.

The genes are TRBV27 and TRBJ2-2; 8 bases are shared with TRBD1. CDR1 and CDR2 from the germline V gene are MNHEY and SMNVEV (reference sequence). The CDR3 runs to 16 residues. The trim removed 8 bases at V and 0 bases at J, leaving 8 bases unmatched. The CDR3 DNA follows: TGTGCCAGCCAAAAGCTGGGACAGGCGAACACCGGGGAGCTGTTTTTT. Amino acid sequence: CASQKLGQANTGELFF.

A remark on this clone: The junction departs from the called germline gene at one end, perhaps through a read error. The sample has other DNA sequences that encode this CDR3 too. CDR3: CASSHLIQGWGELFF. CDR3 coding DNA: TGCGCCAGTAGCCATCTAATACAGGGGTGGGGGGAGCTGTTTTTT. The rearrangement links TRBV4-1 to TRBJ2-2; TRBD1 agrees at 7 bases. Germline CDR1 MGHRA, CDR2 YSYEKL. The CDR3 spans 15 residues.

The chain links TRBV18 to TRBJ2-7; 7 nucleotides match TRBD1. The trim removed 2 bases at V and 3 bases at J, leaving 7 bases unmatched. There are 15 residues in the CDR3. Germline loops: CDR1 KGHSH, CDR2 LQKENI. The CDR3 coding sequence is TGTGCCAGCTCACCAACAGGGGATCTCCTCTACGAGCAGTACTTC. It encodes CASSPTGDLLYEQYF.

The gene calls are TRBV7-8 and TRBJ2-7; 11 bases are shared with TRBD2. There are 14 residues in the CDR3. From germline, CDR1 is SGHVS and CDR2 FQNEAQ. Trimming removed 5 bases from V and 6 bases from J; junction bases left unmatched: 6. CDR3 bases: TGTGCCAGCAGCCGGACTAGCGGGCCTTTCGAGCAGTACTTC. Translating it yields CASSRTSGPFEQYF.

This chain connects TRBV11-2 to TRBJ2-7, with 7 bases aligning to TRBD1. Per the germline V gene, CDR1 is SGHAT and CDR2 is FQNNGV. This CDR3 region has 15 residues. Trimming took 2 bases from V and 2 from J; bases not matched to a gene: 6. CDR3 residues: CASSLLVGQAYEQYF. The CDR3 region has the DNA TGTGCCAGCAGCTTACTTGTCGGACAGGCCTACGAGCAGTACTTC.

This clone came up a few times. The rearrangement uses TRBV6-5 and TRBJ1-3; tentatively, D is TRBD1 (5 bases). The V end lost 3 bases, the J end lost 5 bases, and 11 bases lay between the germline ends. Germline CDR1 is MNHEY and CDR2 is SVGAGI. The CDR3 covers 14 residues. The CDR3 loop is CASSYGAGRNTIYF. CDR3 DNA sequence: TGTGCCAGCAGTTATGGAGCGGGGCGAAACACCATATATTTT.

The chain is built from TRBV29-1 and TRBJ2-7, with 11 bases that match TRBD1. Per germline, CDR1 SQVTM and CDR2 ANQGSEA. The CDR3 contains 16 residues. After removal of 2 bases from V and 5 bases from J, the junction contained 11 bases not matched to a gene. The CDR3 DNA is TGCAGCGTTGAATTATTCCCGAGGACAGGGGGCGACGAGCAGTACTTC. Translation gives CSVELFPRTGGDEQYF.

The J gene is TRBJ1-4, the V gene TRBV5-4; the D gene is possibly TRBD1 (5 bases). Germline lookup yields CDR1 SGHNT and CDR2 YYREEE (reference sequence). The CDR3 consists of 14 residues. The germline V and J ends were trimmed by 4 bases and 7 bases, with 14 bases remaining between them. The DNA of the CDR3 is TGTGCCAGCAGCAGATCCAGCGGGGGTGAAAAACTGTTTTTT. This sequence encodes CASSRSSGGEKLFF.